The 21 T cell receptor beta chains below come from one sample, sequenced in a study of shared clonotypes between healthy human individuals. Naive CD8 populations comprised CD45RO-negative cells positively selected for CCR7, excluding terminally differentiated effector memory CD45RA+ cells. Data came from immunoSEQ multiplex PCR; TCRdb stores just in-frame clones and leaves some out. The sample includes about 2 million clones, around 96% of them seen just once. The sequenced sample consisted of naive CD8+ T cells sorted from blood. All receptors derive from a man aged 18-30 years in good health.

With respect to this clone: Distinct nucleotide sequences in the sample also encode this CDR3. The chain links TRBV30 to TRBJ2-7, with 7 nucleotides matching TRBD1. Trimming at V came to 5 bases and at J to 0 bases, leaving 1 base not matched to a gene. CDR3 length: 12 residues. CDR1 and CDR2 from the germline V gene are GTSNPN and SVGIG (reference sequence). The CDR3 sequence is CAWGTVSYEQYF. The CDR3 bases are TGTGCCTGGGGGACAGTCTCCTACGAGCAGTACTTC.

This chain uses TRBV6-5 with TRBJ2-1; D is ambiguous. Germline CDR1 and CDR2: MNHEY and SVGAGI. This CDR3 spans 15 amino acids. Trimming removed 7 bases from V and 1 base from J, with 14 bases in between. CDR3 protein: CASTLGPASYNEQFF. The CDR3 coding sequence is TGTGCCAGCACCCTAGGGCCTGCGTCCTACAATGAGCAGTTCTTC.

V and J are TRBV7-9 and TRBJ2-7; D is unclear. Germline V gives CDR1 SEHNR, CDR2 FQNEAQ (reference sequence). The CDR3 extends over 14 amino acids. Trimming shortened V by 7 bases and J by 5 bases, and 18 bases separated the two germline ends. The CDR3 DNA is TGTGCCAGCAACGTTAACCCCGGCCCGGACGAGCAGTACTTC. Amino acids: CASNVNPGPDEQYF.

J is TRBJ1-1 and V is TRBV27; D is possibly TRBD1 (6 bases). This CDR3 has 15 residues. V was pared by 6 bases and J by 1 base, with 15 bases between. Germline CDR1 and CDR2: MNHEY and SMNVEV (reference sequence). The CDR3 loop reads CASRDRGGANTEAFF. The CDR3 nucleotides read TGTGCCAGCAGGGACCGTGGGGGGGCGAACACTGAAGCTTTCTTT.

The chain employs TRBV11-2 and TRBJ1-4; D uncertain. The V and J ends lost 2 bases and 4 bases respectively, with 8 bases between them. The CDR3 length is 14 residues. Per germline, CDR1 SGHAT and CDR2 FQNNGV. In nucleotides, the CDR3 is TGTGCCAGCAGCTTATGGGCCAGTAATGAAAAACTGTTTTTT. Its translation: CASSLWASNEKLFF.

The chain has TRBV10-3 and TRBJ2-5, with 8 nucleotides matching TRBD1. The CDR3 runs 13 residues. CDR1 and CDR2 (germline): ENHRY, SYGVKD. V was pared by 8 bases and J by 2 bases, with 4 bases of the junction left unmatched. The CDR3 protein is CAISGQGQETQYF. CDR3 sequence (DNA): TGTGCCATCTCAGGACAGGGACAAGAGACCCAGTACTTC.

The V gene is TRBV6-1, the J gene TRBJ1-1; D unresolved. Between the trimmed V and J ends, which lost 2 bases and 4 bases, there was a span of 11 bases. The CDR3 has 14 residues. Germline CDR1 and CDR2: MNHNS and SASEGT. The DNA of the CDR3 is TGTGCCAGCAGTGAAATTCGGGGTGGCACTGAAGCTTTCTTT. Its protein product is CASSEIRGGTEAFF.

The sample holds one count of this clone. The V call is TRBV5-4, the J call TRBJ1-5, with D uncertain. Germline V lookup: CDR1 SGHNT, CDR2 YYREEE (reference sequence). The CDR3 spans 13 residues. The V gene lost 4 bases and the J gene lost 6 bases, with 11 bases spanning the gap. DNA of the CDR3: TGTGCCAGCAGCCGGACCCTGGGTCAGCCCCAGCATTTT. Protein: CASSRTLGQPQHF.

V and J are TRBV19 and TRBJ1-1, with a weak D call TRBD1 (6 bases). V lost 7 bases and J lost 1, with 16 bases in between. Germline values: CDR1 LNHDA, CDR2 SQIVND (reference sequence). This CDR3 has 15 residues. The DNA for the CDR3 is TGTGCCAGTATTGTGGGGGCAGCCGCGAACACTGAAGCTTTCTTT. It yields the protein CASIVGAAANTEAFF.

V usage is TRBV7-9 and J usage is TRBJ2-5, with TRBD1 as a possible D gene (5 bases). The germline CDR1 and CDR2 sequences are SEHNR and FQNEAQ (reference sequence). There are 13 residues in the CDR3. Trimming pared 11 bases from V and 2 bases from J, leaving 15 bases between. The CDR3 coding sequence is TGTGCCGGACAACCGTGGGATCAAGAGACCCAGTACTTC. It specifies CAGQPWDQETQYF.

The rearrangement links TRBV9 to TRBJ2-3; TRBD2 is a possible D gene (5 bases). CDR1 is SGDLS and CDR2 is YYNGEE in the germline V gene. V lost 2 bases to trimming and J lost 2 bases, with 9 bases between them. The CDR3 has 14 residues. The CDR3 sequence is CASSVRRSTDTQYF. In nucleotides, the CDR3 is TGTGCCAGCAGCGTGAGGAGGTCCACAGATACGCAGTATTTT.

A word on this clone: Within the sample, other DNA sequences also encode this same CDR3. The V and J genes are TRBV9 and TRBJ2-2; the match to TRBD2 covers 8 bases. The CDR3 covers 16 residues. Germline-derived CDR1 and CDR2 are SGDLS and YYNGEE. The V gene end was trimmed by 0 bases and the J gene end by 1 base; junction bases not matched to a gene: 2. The CDR3 region has the DNA TGTGCCAGCAGCGTAGCTAGCGGGCTGAACACCGGGGAGCTGTTTTTT. Amino acids: CASSVASGLNTGELFF.

The chain has TRBV5-6 and TRBJ2-7, with 10 positions matching TRBD2. This CDR3 is built from 15 residues. J gave up 9 bases and V 4 bases, and 13 bases lay outside the gene matches. CDR1 and CDR2 from the germline V gene are SGHDT and YYEEEE. The CDR3 region has the DNA TGTGCCAGCAGCATCGGACTAGCGGAACAGTGGGGGCAGTACTTC. This encodes CASSIGLAEQWGQYF.

About this clone: This CDR3 is also generated by other DNA sequences in the sample. The chain links TRBV27 to TRBJ1-5; TRBD1 agrees at 8 bases. Trimming took 6 bases from V and 2 from J; bases not matched to a gene: 3. Germline CDR1 is MNHEY and CDR2 is SMNVEV (reference sequence). The CDR3 contains 14 residues. CDR3 residues: CASRAGGGNQPQHF. The DNA of the CDR3 is TGTGCCAGCAGAGCAGGGGGCGGCAATCAGCCCCAGCATTTT.

The chain is built from TRBV19 and TRBJ2-5, with TRBD2 matching 8 bases. CDR1 and CDR2 from the germline V gene are LNHDA and SQIVND (reference sequence). The CDR3 contains 13 residues. The trim removed 5 bases at V and 5 bases at J, leaving 4 bases unmatched. The CDR3 loop is CASSPRTSETQYF. DNA of the CDR3: TGTGCCAGTAGTCCTCGGACTAGCGAGACCCAGTACTTC.

The chain is built from TRBV14 and TRBJ2-1; 8 nucleotides match TRBD2. V shed 1 base, J shed 5 bases, and the junction held 10 bases outside the gene matches. The CDR3 runs to 17 residues. Germline CDR1 reads SGHDN; CDR2 reads FVKESK. The CDR3 is CASSQVTPGLGDNEQFF. CDR3 sequence (DNA): TGTGCCAGCAGCCAAGTTACGCCGGGACTAGGGGACAATGAGCAGTTCTTC.

V usage is TRBV27 and J usage is TRBJ2-1, with TRBD1 matching 11 bases. The germline V gene encodes CDR1 MNHEY and CDR2 SMNVEV (reference sequence). V shed 7 bases, J shed 3 bases, and the junction held 5 bases outside the gene matches. The CDR3 length is 15 residues. The CDR3 region has the DNA TGTGCCAGCACCCCAGGGACAGGGGGCTACAATGAGCAGTTCTTC. This translates into CASTPGTGGYNEQFF.

This sequence joins TRBV7-9 and TRBJ1-1, with TRBD1 as a possible D gene (5 bases). The CDR3 covers 12 residues. The germline V gene has CDR1 SEHNR and CDR2 FQNEAQ (reference sequence). V shed 5 bases and J shed 10 bases, with 14 bases lying between them. The CDR3 protein is CASSRERDAAFF. CDR3 DNA: TGTGCCAGCAGCCGCGAACGGGACGCAGCTTTCTTT.

This rearrangement joins TRBV12-2 to TRBJ2-3; the D call in the table, TRBD2, was not verified against the DNA. TRBV12-2 is annotated as a pseudogene. The CDR3 has 20 amino acids. CDR3: CASRSIPGLLLGPPRDTQYF. CDR3 nucleotides: TGTGCAAGTCGCTCAATTCCGGGACTCCTCTTAGGCCCCCCTAGAGATACGCAGTATTTT.

This clone appeared once. V is TRBV10-3 and J is TRBJ2-6, with TRBD2 identical over 7 bases. Trimming cost V 3 bases and J 0 bases; bases outside gene matches: 8. The germline V gene encodes CDR1 ENHRY and CDR2 SYGVKD. This CDR3 has 18 amino acids. The DNA of the CDR3 is TGTGCCATCAGTGATCTCGCAGCGGGGTCCTCTGGGGCCAACGTCCTGACTTTC. Its protein product is CAISDLAAGSSGANVLTF.

This rearrangement joins TRBV2 to TRBJ2-1; TRBD1 matches 7 bases. After removal of 4 bases from V and 6 bases from J, the junction contained 6 bases not matched to a gene. This CDR3 has 14 amino acids. The germline V gene encodes CDR1 SNHLY and CDR2 FYNNEI. The CDR3 protein is CASSGGTARNEQFF. CDR3 coding DNA: TGTGCCAGCAGTGGGGGGACAGCTCGCAATGAGCAGTTCTTC.